Below are 3 T cell receptor beta chains sequenced from a single sample in a study of OX40 agonist ivuxolimab in advanced cancers. Only in-frame clones appear in the TCRdb table, and some are missing; sequencing was by immunoSEQ multiplex PCR. The table records around 70,000 clones, roughly 86% of them present only once. This sample comprised CD4+ or CD8+ T cells sorted from blood, obtained in a trial of the OX40 agonist ivuxolimab. The receptor set was obtained from an adult with an advanced solid tumor such as melanoma, head and neck, liver or kidney cancer.

CDR3 loop: CASSLVAESYGYTF. The CDR3 DNA follows: TGCGCCAGCAGCTTGGTGGCGGAGAGCTATGGCTACACCTTC. V gene TRBV5-1 combines with J gene TRBJ1-2; unclear D gene. The CDR3 consists of 14 residues. The germline V and J ends were trimmed by 0 bases and 4 bases, with 10 bases remaining between them. From germline, CDR1 is SGHRS and CDR2 YFSETQ.

This clone was found once. V and J are TRBV5-5 and TRBJ2-7, with a weak D call TRBD2 (5 bases). The CDR3 length is 15 residues. CDR1 and CDR2 (germline): SGHKS, YYEKEE (reference sequence). Trimming left V 6 bases short and J 6 bases short, with 22 bases between. The CDR3 nucleotides read TGTGCCAGCACCTCTCGGTTTGGAGGCCGGTTCGAGCAGTACTTC. This gives the protein CASTSRFGGRFEQYF. Filled out from reference TRBV5-5 and TRBJ2-7, the complete variable domain reads DAGVTQSPTHLIKTRGQQVTLRCSPISGHKSVSWYQQVLGQGPQFIFQYYEKEERGRGNFPDRFSARQFPNYSSELNVNALLLGDSALYLCASTSRFGGRFEQYFGPGTRLTVT.

This clone was counted a few times. The chain joins TRBV29-1 to TRBJ2-3; TRBD1 is a possible D gene (5 bases). This CDR3 contains 13 residues. V lost 8 bases and J 0 bases, leaving 12 bases between the germline ends. Germline assignment: CDR1 SQVTM and CDR2 ANQGSEA. CDR3 residues: CSITGTSTDTQYF. Written as DNA, the CDR3 is TGCAGCATCACAGGTACTAGCACAGATACGCAGTATTTT.